These T cell receptor beta chains were read from a single sample in a study of a mutant IDH1 vaccine in newly diagnosed glioma. The table came from immunoSEQ multiplex PCR; TCRdb's copy has only in-frame clones and leaves some out. The sample lists about 30,000 clones; around 79% were seen once. The material sequenced was PBMCs, taken from a glioma patient treated with radiotherapy, temozolomide or both. These receptors all come from a man younger than 45 with glioma. CDR3s include the opening cysteine and the closing phenylalanine or tryptophan. A D gene is named only where the DNA matches it firmly.

D gene: .
V gene: TRBV7-2
J gene: TRBJ1-1
CDR3 protein: CASSNTGNTEAFF

D gene: .
V gene: TRBV30
J gene: TRBJ1-2
CDR3 protein: CAWSVKGSHGYTF

D gene: .
V gene: TRBV4-1
J gene: TRBJ1-5
CDR3 protein: CASSQEEGVGNQPQHF

D gene: .
V gene: TRBV7-2
J gene: TRBJ2-1
CDR3 protein: CASSLASGTPIF

D gene: .
V gene: TRBV27
J gene: TRBJ2-3
CDR3 protein: CASSSRTDTQYF

D gene: .
V gene: TRBV7-9
J gene: TRBJ1-1
CDR3 protein: CASSPPGAGGAFF

D gene: .
V gene: TRBV21-1
J gene: TRBJ1-1
CDR3 protein: CASTGGSNTEAFF

D gene: TRBD2
V gene: TRBV19
J gene: TRBJ2-7
CDR3 protein: CASSTTGTNFYEQYF

D gene: TRBD1
V gene: TRBV27
J gene: TRBJ1-5
CDR3 protein: CASSMGQGVDQPQHF

D gene: .
V gene: TRBV7-2
J gene: TRBJ2-3
CDR3 protein: CASSPGLITDTQYF

D gene: TRBD2
V gene: TRBV18
J gene: TRBJ2-5
CDR3 protein: CASSPFAGEETQYF

D gene: .
V gene: TRBV7-9
J gene: TRBJ2-5
CDR3 protein: CASSLGQGKETQYF

D gene: TRBD1
V gene: TRBV5-4
J gene: TRBJ1-4
CDR3 protein: CASSFGTGGNEKLFF

D gene: TRBD2
V gene: TRBV7-9
J gene: TRBJ2-5
CDR3 protein: CASNPLTSLGSQYF

D gene: TRBD1
V gene: TRBV15
J gene: TRBJ1-2
CDR3 protein: CATSISTGLYGYTF

D gene: TRBD2
V gene: TRBV29-1
J gene: TRBJ2-3
CDR3 protein: CSFPGLAVADTQYF

D gene: TRBD1
V gene: TRBV6-1
J gene: TRBJ1-3
CDR3 protein: CASRPGTGFGNTIYF

D gene: .
V gene: TRBV11-3
J gene: TRBJ2-3
CDR3 protein: CASSKSSVPTDTQYF

D gene: .
V gene: TRBV5-1
J gene: TRBJ2-7
CDR3 protein: CASSLGTLSYEQYF

D gene: .
V gene: TRBV6-5
J gene: TRBJ1-4
CDR3 protein: CASSYGGMTNEKLFF

D gene: .
V gene: TRBV6-1
J gene: TRBJ1-3
CDR3 protein: CASSEFWWGTGNTIYF

D gene: TRBD1
V gene: TRBV7-9
J gene: TRBJ2-7
CDR3 protein: CASSFRDRNYEQYF

D gene: .
V gene: TRBV28
J gene: TRBJ1-1
CDR3 protein: CASSFEVTEAFF

D gene: .
V gene: TRBV9
J gene: TRBJ2-1
CDR3 protein: CASSVEGNEQFF

D gene: .
V gene: TRBV4-1
J gene: TRBJ1-3
CDR3 protein: CASSQYPHPTSGNTIYF

D gene: TRBD2
V gene: TRBV18
J gene: TRBJ2-7
CDR3 protein: CASSLTSERGYEQYF

D gene: .
V gene: TRBV7-9
J gene: TRBJ2-3
CDR3 protein: CASSDYGGRSYSTDTQYF

D gene: .
V gene: TRBV28
J gene: TRBJ1-1
CDR3 protein: CASTWGVDTEAFF

D gene: .
V gene: TRBV14
J gene: TRBJ2-1
CDR3 protein: CASSQGLRNEQFF

D gene: .
V gene: TRBV7-8
J gene: TRBJ2-7
CDR3 protein: CASSLVEGAYEQYF

D gene: .
V gene: TRBV7-9
J gene: TRBJ1-1
CDR3 protein: CASSWKGGNTEAFF

D gene: .
V gene: TRBV19
J gene: TRBJ1-1
CDR3 protein: CASSMGLNTEAFF

D gene: .
V gene: TRBV5-6
J gene: TRBJ1-3
CDR3 protein: CASSDEGFSGNTIYF

D gene: .
V gene: TRBV30
J gene: TRBJ2-6
CDR3 protein: CAWSVPTDSGANVLTF

D gene: TRBD1
V gene: TRBV5-1
J gene: TRBJ2-7
CDR3 protein: CASSLPGQGAEQYF

D gene: .
V gene: TRBV2
J gene: TRBJ2-7
CDR3 protein: CASRGPEVYEQYF

D gene: .
V gene: TRBV5-1
J gene: TRBJ1-1
CDR3 protein: CASSLEPGVGSNTEAFF

D gene: .
V gene: TRBV6-5
J gene: TRBJ2-1
CDR3 protein: CASSSPQTSYNEQFF

D gene: .
V gene: TRBV5-1
J gene: TRBJ2-1
CDR3 protein: CASSPIGQANNEQFF

D gene: TRBD1
V gene: TRBV9
J gene: TRBJ1-1
CDR3 protein: CASSQTGRTGNTEAFF

D gene: .
V gene: TRBV28
J gene: TRBJ1-2
CDR3 protein: CASSITTTGSLNYGYTF

D gene: TRBD2
V gene: TRBV9
J gene: TRBJ2-5
CDR3 protein: CASSARGEPETQYF

D gene: TRBD1
V gene: TRBV15
J gene: TRBJ2-4
CDR3 protein: CATSRPGQGALNIQYF

D gene: TRBD1
V gene: TRBV2
J gene: TRBJ2-2
CDR3 protein: CASRDRGTGELFF

D gene: .
V gene: TRBV6-5
J gene: TRBJ2-7
CDR3 protein: CASKRILAPHEQYF

D gene: .
V gene: TRBV27
J gene: TRBJ1-4
CDR3 protein: CASSLTGAPPTNEKLFF

D gene: .
V gene: TRBV4-1
J gene: TRBJ2-2
CDR3 protein: CASSQGKATESYTGELFF

D gene: .
V gene: TRBV28
J gene: TRBJ1-5
CDR3 protein: CASSYGTGNSNQPQHF

D gene: .
V gene: TRBV6-1
J gene: TRBJ2-7
CDR3 protein: CASSETPSYEQYF

D gene: TRBD2
V gene: TRBV18
J gene: TRBJ2-5
CDR3 protein: CASSRSTSGGETQYF

D gene: .
V gene: TRBV11-2
J gene: TRBJ2-5
CDR3 protein: CASSSLGGLVQETQYF

D gene: .
V gene: TRBV5-1
J gene: TRBJ2-5
CDR3 protein: CASSLSQGPQETQYF

D gene: TRBD2
V gene: TRBV10-3
J gene: TRBJ2-7
CDR3 protein: CAISERGLAGEGEQYF

D gene: TRBD2
V gene: TRBV9
J gene: TRBJ2-1
CDR3 protein: CASSVAGLAGEGEQFF

D gene: .
V gene: TRBV18
J gene: TRBJ2-7
CDR3 protein: CASSSTRTETYEQYF